This T cell receptor beta chain comes out of a study of T cells in Graves' hyperthyroidism and ophthalmopathy. Trimming removed 8 bases at V and 3 bases at J, with 8 bases between. This CDR3 is built from 11 residues. The germline V gene has CDR1 MDHEN and CDR2 SYDVKM. This clonotype was seen ten or more times. Amplification yielded TCR beta CDR3 regions, with RNA transcripts as the source. Using the HTBI primer set, a first-round RT-PCR was run on the TCR CDR3. One entry per CDR3 protein results from TCRdb running MiXCR on the multiplex PCR reads. Among more than 300,000 distinct CDR3 sequences listed, approximately 15% were seen once. No progression to ophthalmopathy during 18 months of follow-up defined stable disease. Patients aged 18 to 65 with hyperthyroidism were newly diagnosed, with duration under 2 months.

The receptor's source is a woman aged 25 to 39 with Graves' hyperthyroidism. What was sequenced was blood. This chain joins TRBV28 and TRBJ2-7, with D hard to call. As DNA, the CDR3 is TGTGCCAGCGAGAGCCGCTACGAGCAGTACTTC. Encoded protein: CASESRYEQYF.